The 17 T cell receptor beta chains given below trace back to one sample, sequenced in a study of CXCR3-negative and CXCR3-positive naive CD8 T cells. The TRB libraries of cDNA were built by UMI-labeled 5' RACE. TCRdb re-called the 5' RACE reads and shows each CDR3 protein once, DNA omitted. In all, the sample yields about 62,000 distinct CDR3 sequences. Sequencing used naive CXCR3- CD8+ T cells from blood. As to subset: CD45RO-CCR7+CD27+CD95- naive CD8+ T cells lacking CXCR3 (TNR3-). The receptors stem from a human donor in good health. Some clones in this sample may be carry-over from other donors' samples.

The V gene is TRBV29-1, the J gene TRBJ1-2; there is no DNA to check the TCRdb D call of TRBD1. The CDR3 covers 13 residues. Germline values: CDR1 SQVTM, CDR2 ANQGSEA. CDR3 amino acids: CSVGAGAYYGYTF.

The chain is built from TRBV29-1 and TRBJ2-2; lacking DNA, the TRBD2 call made by TCRdb goes unchecked. There are 15 residues in the CDR3. Germline V CDR1 and CDR2: SQVTM, ANQGSEA. CDR3 protein: CSAGTAVTFTGELFF.

The rearrangement joins TRBV29-1 to TRBJ2-5; there is no DNA to check the TCRdb D call of TRBD1. The CDR3 length is 11 residues. Germline CDR1 SQVTM, CDR2 ANQGSEA. CDR3 sequence: CSGTGPETQYF. Filled out from reference TRBV29-1 and TRBJ2-5, the complete variable domain reads SAVISQKPSRDICQRGTSLTIQCQVDSQVTMMFWYRQQPGQSLTLIATANQGSEATYESGFVIDKFPISRPNLTFSTLTVSNMSPEDSSIYLCSGTGPETQYFGPGTRLLVL.

This CDR3 is CASSLGGGATDTQYF. The rearrangement uses TRBV7-9 and TRBJ2-3; the TCRdb D gene call, TRBD1, has no DNA to confirm it. Germline CDR1 is SEHNR and CDR2 is FQNEAQ (reference sequence). The CDR3 contains 15 residues.

The rearrangement joins TRBV20-1 to TRBJ2-7. The CDR3 length is 14 residues. The germline CDR1 and CDR2 sequences are DFQATT and SNEGSKA (reference sequence). The CDR3 reads CSARTDASFYEQYF.

CDR3 sequence: CASSLEQITYEQYF. The chain uses TRBV5-1 and TRBJ2-7. The germline gives CDR1 SGHRS, CDR2 YFSETQ. This CDR3 is built from 14 residues.

V and J are TRBV7-2 and TRBJ2-5; TCRdb indicates TRBD2, and absent DNA this call remains unverified. The germline V gene encodes CDR1 SGHTA and CDR2 FQGNSA. The CDR3 extends over 16 amino acids. Here the CDR3 reads CASSLAIAGGLETQYF.

This rearrangement joins TRBV6-2 or TRBV6-3 to TRBJ2-7. The CDR3 extends over 14 amino acids. CDR1 is MNHEY, CDR2 SVGEGT, per germline. This CDR3 reads CASSYRQSSYEQYF.

The gene calls are TRBV12-3 or TRBV12-4 and TRBJ2-1. The CDR3 length is 11 residues. The CDR3 sequence: CASSQHNEQFF.

The rearrangement joins TRBV7-9 to TRBJ1-4; the TCRdb D gene call, TRBD1, has no DNA to confirm it. Germline V gene lookup returns CDR1 SEHNR and CDR2 FQNEAQ (reference sequence). This CDR3 contains 16 residues. The CDR3 loop reads CASSLGPLDSNEKLFF.

The rearrangement uses TRBV7-9 and TRBJ1-1; TCRdb proposes TRBD1, but this gene call is untestable without DNA. The CDR3 is 14 residues long. Germline V gene data show CDR1 as SEHNR and CDR2 as FQNEAQ (reference sequence). This CDR3 reads CASSPGGSNTEAFF.

The chain links TRBV4-1 to TRBJ2-7. Per the germline V gene, CDR1 is MGHRA and CDR2 is YSYEKL. The CDR3 has 14 residues. The CDR3 loop reads CASSQAEDSYEQYF.

This chain links TRBV7-6 with TRBJ2-3; TCRdb's D call of TRBD2 is untestable without DNA. Germline CDR1 reads SGHVS; CDR2 reads FNYEAQ. This CDR3 is built from 17 residues. The chain's CDR3 is CASSSPAGGTRLHTQYF.

V gene TRBV7-2 combines with J gene TRBJ2-3; the D gene TCRdb calls, TRBD1, cannot be checked with no DNA. Per germline, CDR1 SGHTA and CDR2 FQGNSA. The CDR3 is made up of 20 amino acids. This CDR3 is CASSQENKGTEVVGTDTQYF.

V is TRBV4-3 and J is TRBJ2-1; the D call from TCRdb, TRBD2, cannot be confirmed without DNA. This CDR3 region has 16 residues. Germline CDR1 reads LGHNA; CDR2 reads YSLEER. CDR3 amino acids: CASSQDGQAGWGEQFF.

The chain has TRBV14 and TRBJ2-2. CDR3 size: 11 residues. The germline V gene encodes CDR1 SGHDN and CDR2 FVKESK. The CDR3 spells CASSPGGELFF.

V is TRBV24-1 and J is TRBJ2-2. Germline CDR1 reads KGHDR; CDR2 reads SFDVKD. This CDR3 comprises 14 residues. The CDR3 loop is CATSAARNTGELFF.